This entry lists 21 T cell receptor beta chains sequenced from one sample in a study of T-cell reconstitution after alpha-beta-depleted transplantation in children. Unique molecular identifiers were incorporated into the prepared TCRbeta library. In TCRdb, the PCR reads were re-called with MiXCR into one record per CDR3 protein. The sample yields about 980,000 distinct CDR3 sequences, around 30% seen once. Sequencing used PBMCs, mostly from graft donor cells, obtained 360 days after TCRalphabeta/CD19-depleted stem cell transplant. The receptors stem from a boy younger than two who had a stem cell transplant for SCID, so the T cells may come from the graft donor.

The J gene is TRBJ2-2, the V gene TRBV5-1; D not resolved. V shed 6 bases and J shed 2 bases, with 14 bases lying between them. The CDR3 contains 15 residues. The germline CDR1 and CDR2 sequences are SGHRS and YFSETQ. Here the CDR3 DNA reads TGCGCCAGCATGGTTTTGGGCACTAACACCGGGGAGCTGTTTTTT. This translates into CASMVLGTNTGELFF.

This chain links TRBV28 with TRBJ1-2; no firm D call. V lost 3 bases, J lost 2 bases, and 10 bases lay in between. Germline V gene data show CDR1 as MDHEN and CDR2 as SYDVKM. The CDR3 loop spans 14 amino acids. This CDR3 reads CASSFPTANYGYTF. The DNA for the CDR3 is TGTGCCAGCAGTTTCCCGACGGCGAACTATGGCTACACCTTC.

This chain uses TRBV4-1 with TRBJ2-7; 7 bases match TRBD1. The germline V gene has CDR1 MGHRA and CDR2 YSYEKL. J was trimmed by 2 bases and V by 3 bases; bases with no gene match: 7. The CDR3 extends over 15 amino acids. CDR3 in amino acids: CASSHLLQGPYEQYF. The CDR3 DNA reads TGCGCCAGCAGCCACCTATTACAGGGGCCCTACGAGCAGTACTTC.

A few counts support this clonotype. This chain connects TRBV3-1 to TRBJ2-1, with D perhaps matching TRBD1 or TRBD2 (5 bases each). Per germline, CDR1 LGHDT and CDR2 YNNKEL (reference sequence). The CDR3 extends over 15 amino acids. V was clipped by 3 bases and J by 2 bases, with 11 bases between them. CDR3 coding DNA: TGTGCCAGCAGCCACCGGGACCCCGCCTACAATGAGCAGTTCTTC. Its protein is CASSHRDPAYNEQFF.

This clonotype was counted only a few times. The rearrangement uses TRBV5-1 and TRBJ1-5, with no clear D. Germline V gene lookup returns CDR1 SGHRS and CDR2 YFSETQ. The V and J ends lost 0 bases and 0 bases respectively, with 10 bases between them. The CDR3 is 16 residues long. The DNA of the CDR3 is TGCGCCAGCAGCTTGGGCAGCCCCTATAGCAATCAGCCCCAGCATTTT. Amino acid sequence: CASSLGSPYSNQPQHF.

This clonotype was observed a handful of times. The V and J genes are TRBV20-1 and TRBJ1-5; D ambiguous. The V and J ends lost 4 bases and 1 base respectively, with 11 bases between them. Looked up from germline, CDR1 is DFQATT and CDR2 is SNEGSKA (reference sequence). This CDR3 contains 14 residues. For the CDR3, the DNA is TGCAGTGCTAATAAGGGTAGGAGCAATCAGCCCCAGCATTTT. This sequence encodes CSANKGRSNQPQHF.

V gene TRBV6-5 combines with J gene TRBJ2-3; D is tentatively TRBD1 or TRBD2 (6 bases each). The CDR3 runs to 16 residues. With 0 bases removed from V and 0 bases from J, the gap between germline ends came to 10 bases. CDR1 and CDR2 (germline): MNHEY, SVGAGI. The chain's CDR3 is CASSYSQGRSTDTQYF. The CDR3 nucleotides are TGTGCCAGCAGTTACTCGCAGGGGAGGAGCACAGATACGCAGTATTTT.

This clonotype has a handful of counts. V is TRBV6-1 and J is TRBJ2-1; D is undetermined. Germline CDR1 and CDR2: MNHNS and SASEGT. CDR3 length: 15 residues. V lost 2 bases and J lost 0, with 8 bases in between. The CDR3 DNA is TGTGCCAGCAGTGAACATTTCAGCTCCTACAATGAGCAGTTCTTC. Translation: CASSEHFSSYNEQFF.

The J gene is TRBJ1-6, the V gene TRBV6-2 or TRBV6-3; D call uncertain. The CDR3 extends over 14 amino acids. Germline V gene lookup returns CDR1 MNHEY and CDR2 SVGEGT. With 2 bases removed from V and 7 bases from J, the gap between germline ends came to 9 bases. The chain's CDR3 is CASSYPGPNSPLHF. The CDR3 DNA reads as TGTGCCAGCAGTTACCCAGGACCGAATTCACCCCTCCACTTT.

This chain connects TRBV7-2 to TRBJ2-1; D may be TRBD1 (6 bases). Trimming took off 8 bases at V and 8 bases at J, with 16 bases between the two ends. This CDR3 spans 13 amino acids. Per the germline V gene, CDR1 is SGHTA and CDR2 is FQGNSA. The chain's CDR3 is CASGPGAYHEQFF. The CDR3 region has the DNA TGTGCCAGCGGGCCAGGGGCGTACCATGAGCAGTTCTTC.

The rearrangement uses TRBV7-3 and TRBJ2-1; TRBD2 is a possible D gene (7 bases). This CDR3 is built from 18 residues. Germline CDR1 is SGHTA and CDR2 is FQGTGA. V lost 1 base to trimming and J lost 8 bases, with 24 bases between them. CDR3 protein: CASSLMFLRGRGGHEQFF. The DNA for the CDR3 is TGTGCCAGCAGCTTAATGTTCTTACGGGGGCGCGGGGGCCATGAGCAGTTCTTC.

This chain connects TRBV7-2 to TRBJ1-1; 9 positions match TRBD1. After removal of 5 bases from V and 7 bases from J, the junction contained 5 bases not matched to a gene. CDR3 size: 13 residues. The V gene's germline CDR1 is SGHTA and CDR2 FQGNSA. DNA for the CDR3: TGTGCCAGCAGCACGGACAGGGGATTTGAAGCTTTCTTT. It is translated as CASSTDRGFEAFF.

The rearrangement uses TRBV15 and TRBJ2-3; 7 bases match TRBD1. The CDR3 sequence is 13 residues long. V shed 9 bases and J 4 bases; nucleotides not matched to a gene: 7. Germline values: CDR1 LNHNV, CDR2 YYDKDF (reference sequence). The CDR3 protein is CATRQGGADTQYF. CDR3 bases: TGTGCCACGCGTCAAGGGGGCGCAGATACGCAGTATTTT.

This clonotype was counted at least ten times. The rearrangement joins TRBV7-9 to TRBJ2-7; D unresolved. The V gene lost 3 bases and the J gene lost 3 bases, with 9 bases spanning the gap. CDR3 length: 13 amino acids. In germline, CDR1 is SEHNR, CDR2 FQNEAQ (reference sequence). CDR3 nucleotide sequence: TGTGCCAGCAGCTTTTCCCCCTTCTACGAGCAGTACTTC. It translates to CASSFSPFYEQYF.

The CDR3 is CSLGGLYEQYF. CDR3 DNA sequence: TGCTCACTGGGGGGGTTATACGAGCAGTACTTC. V is TRBV20-1 and J is TRBJ2-7; 7 bases match TRBD2. This CDR3 has 11 amino acids. Germline V lookup: CDR1 DFQATT, CDR2 SNEGSKA (reference sequence).

The chain carries TRBV5-1 and TRBJ1-1, with a possible D match to TRBD1 (6 bases). The V end lost 6 bases, the J end lost 0 bases, and 18 bases lay between the germline ends. The CDR3 sequence is 16 residues long. The germline gives CDR1 SGHRS, CDR2 YFSETQ. CDR3 sequence (DNA): TGCGCCAGCACCCCACAAACCGACAGGCTGAACACTGAAGCTTTCTTT. It codes for CASTPQTDRLNTEAFF.

This clonotype was counted between two and nine times. The gene calls are TRBV5-1 and TRBJ2-1; TRBD1 aligns across 11 bases. V was clipped by 4 bases and J by 9 bases; unmatched bases: 9. The CDR3 runs to 15 residues. Per germline, CDR1 SGHRS and CDR2 YFSETQ. As DNA, the CDR3 is TGCGCCAGCAGCACCAACTGGGACAGGGGGGTTGAGCAGTTCTTC. It translates to CASSTNWDRGVEQFF.

This clonotype was recorded a few times. This chain links TRBV7-8 with TRBJ2-1, with a tentative D call TRBD1 (6 bases). Looked up from germline, CDR1 is SGHVS and CDR2 is FQNEAQ. The germline V and J ends were trimmed by 0 bases and 4 bases, with 16 bases remaining between them. CDR3 length equals 17 residues. CDR3: CASSLAQGPMLYNEQFF. The DNA for the CDR3 is TGTGCCAGCAGCTTAGCGCAGGGGCCGATGCTATACAATGAGCAGTTCTTC.

The J gene is TRBJ2-1, the V gene TRBV5-5; D is tentatively TRBD1 or TRBD2 (5 bases each). Between the trimmed V and J ends, which lost 6 bases and 7 bases, there was a span of 20 bases. Germline lookup yields CDR1 SGHKS and CDR2 YYEKEE (reference sequence). The CDR3 is 15 amino acids. The chain's CDR3 is CASTQTGTNLNEQFF. The CDR3 bases are TGTGCCAGCACCCAAACCGGGACCAACCTAAATGAGCAGTTCTTC.

This chain joins TRBV15 and TRBJ2-5; 9 positions agree with TRBD1. Per the germline V gene, CDR1 is LNHNV and CDR2 is YYDKDF (reference sequence). The CDR3 has 11 amino acids. This CDR3 is CVGTGSETQYF. The CDR3 DNA is TGTGTTGGGACAGGGTCGGAGACCCAGTACTTC.

The table lists this clonotype with a few counts. This chain joins TRBV29-1 and TRBJ2-7; possibly TRBD2 for D (5 bases). In germline, CDR1 is SQVTM, CDR2 ANQGSEA. CDR3 size: 13 residues. Deletions cut 1 base from V and 9 bases from J, with 16 bases between. The CDR3 region is CSVEVHKDGGQYF. DNA for the CDR3: TGCAGCGTTGAAGTCCATAAGGACGGAGGGCAGTACTTC.